The T cell receptor (beta chain) under discussion was sequenced for a study of CD8+CD57+ T cells in acquired aplastic anemia. Template material for TCR beta VDJ and CDR3 profiling consisted of genomic DNA. TCRdb independently ran MiXCR on the reads; one entry per CDR3 protein. The data hold 190,000 or so distinct CDR3 sequences, with around 60% observed a single time. The V gene lost 4 bases and the J gene lost 2 bases, with 10 bases spanning the gap. This CDR3 is built from 14 residues. CDR1 is SGHTA and CDR2 is FQGTGA in the germline V gene. The sequenced material came from sorted CD4+, CD8+, or CD8+CD57+ T cells (not recorded which) from PBMCs. The chain is built from TRBV7-3 and TRBJ2-3, with D maybe TRBD2 (5 bases). This receptor was taken from a human donor in good health. The CDR3 spells CASSSGLITDTQYF. CDR3 bases: TGTGCCAGCAGCTCCGGACTGATCACAGATACGCAGTATTTT. Full variable domain (remainder filled in from reference TRBV7-3 and TRBJ2-3): GAGVSQTPSNKVTEKGKYVELRCDPISGHTALYWYRQSLGQGPEFLIYFQGTGAADDSGLPNDRFFAVRPEGSVSTLKIQRTERGDSAVYLCASSSGLITDTQYFGPGTRLTVL.